This T cell receptor (beta chain) was found in a study of cytomegalovirus exposure and HLA in healthy donors. V lost 4 bases and J 11 bases, leaving 14 bases between the germline ends. This CDR3 has 13 residues. From germline, CDR1 is MGHRA and CDR2 YSYEKL. This clone was observed a few times. A multiplex PCR was run with 60 Vbeta primers and 13 Jbeta primers. Sequencing used immunoSEQ multiplex PCR; TCRdb keeps in-frame clones, though not all of them. The sample has fewer than 200,000 clones, approximately 78% seen once; the top ten hold 1.5% to 2%. The receptor was derived from a woman aged 18-29 years in good health and CMV-seronegative. Sequences were obtained from PBMCs. The chain carries TRBV4-1 and TRBJ1-4; D unresolved. The CDR3: CASSRTAGEKLFF. CDR3 DNA sequence: TGCGCCAGCAGCCGAACCGCTGGGGAGAAACTGTTTTTT.